The 14 T cell receptor beta chains below all came from one sample that was sequenced in a study of response to subunit inactivated influenza vaccine. TCRdb re-called the RT-PCR reads through MiXCR, storing one row per CDR3 protein. The sample has approximately 500,000 distinct CDR3 sequences; over 10% are singletons. The sequenced sample was PBMCs from blood, obtained about 40 days after vaccination. These receptors all come from a man in his fifties or sixties who received an inactivated influenza vaccine.

With regard to this clonotype: Germline and junction disagree at one end, which may indicate a read error. The chain carries TRBV7-2 and TRBJ2-2, with 10 bases fitting TRBD2. This CDR3 is 17 amino acids long. CDR1 and CDR2 (germline): SGHTA, FQGNSA. CDR3 DNA: TGTGTCAGCAGCTTACCGGTGGTAGCGGGGGGCACCGGGGAGCTGTTTTTT. Its protein is CVSSLPVVAGGTGELFF.

A few counts support this clonotype. This chain joins TRBV4-1 and TRBJ1-1; 9 bases agree with TRBD1. This CDR3 spans 16 amino acids. Germline assignment: CDR1 MGHRA and CDR2 YSYEKL. V shed 4 bases and J 4 bases; nucleotides not matched to a gene: 10. The CDR3 loop reads CASSRPGQGSSTEAFF. The CDR3 DNA sequence: TGCGCCAGCAGCCGACCGGGACAGGGATCTAGCACTGAAGCTTTCTTT.

Only a few counts were recorded for this clonotype. This chain links TRBV4-1 with TRBJ2-7; D unresolved. The CDR3 sequence is 15 residues long. V was cut by 0 bases and J by 6 bases, with 15 bases left in between. Germline V CDR1 and CDR2: MGHRA, YSYEKL. CDR3 sequence reads: CASSQDDVWASEQYF. CDR3 sequence (DNA): TGCGCCAGCAGCCAAGACGACGTATGGGCCTCCGAGCAGTACTTC.

This clonotype was observed a handful of times. This chain uses TRBV7-9 with TRBJ1-2; no clear D gene. Germline V gene data show CDR1 as SEHNR and CDR2 as FQNEAQ (reference sequence). The germline V and J ends were trimmed by 5 bases and 7 bases, with 20 bases remaining between them. The CDR3 loop spans 15 amino acids. This CDR3 reads CASSPEIGPARGYTF. The CDR3 DNA follows: TGTGCCAGCAGCCCTGAGATCGGGCCTGCGCGTGGCTACACCTTC. The entire variable domain, with the rest obtained from reference TRBV7-9 and TRBJ1-2, is as follows: DTGVSQNPRHKITKRGQNVTFRCDPISEHNRLYWYRQTLGQGPEFLTYFQNEAQLEKSRLLSDRFSAERPKGSFSTLEIQRTEQGDSAMYLCASSPEIGPARGYTFGSGTRLTVV.

This clonotype came up a few times. V usage is TRBV10-3 and J usage is TRBJ2-7; 7 nucleotides align to TRBD1. Per germline, CDR1 ENHRY and CDR2 SYGVKD. The CDR3 runs 14 residues. Trimming at V came to 8 bases and at J to 1 base, leaving 8 bases not matched to a gene. CDR3 region: CAIGWGQTSYEQYF. CDR3 nucleotides: TGTGCCATCGGATGGGGACAGACATCCTACGAGCAGTACTTC.

A few counts support this clonotype. The rearrangement uses TRBV10-2 and TRBJ2-7; possible D gene TRBD2, 5 bases. V lost 5 bases and J lost 3, with 17 bases in between. The CDR3 is made up of 15 amino acids. Germline V CDR1 and CDR2: WSHSY, SAAADI. CDR3 loop: CASSWFRETNYEQYF. The CDR3 DNA follows: TGCGCCAGCAGTTGGTTTCGGGAAACTAACTACGAGCAGTACTTC.

This clonotype appeared a few times. This sequence joins TRBV6-1 and TRBJ2-1, with 8 nucleotides matching TRBD2. The V and J ends lost 9 bases and 6 bases, in that order; junction bases with no gene match: 13. Germline V gene data show CDR1 as MNHNS and CDR2 as SASEGT. This CDR3 has 15 amino acids. The CDR3 sequence: CASWVGSGRSNEQFF. Written as DNA, the CDR3 is TGTGCCAGTTGGGTGGGGAGCGGGAGATCCAATGAGCAGTTCTTC.

This clonotype is a singleton in its sample. A read error may be the cause here, since a much bigger clone is one base away. This chain links TRBV5-1 with TRBJ2-3; TRBD2 matches at 7 bases. The V and J ends lost 0 bases and 2 bases, in that order; junction bases with no gene match: 6. CDR1 is SGHRS, CDR2 YFSETQ, per germline. The CDR3 contains 16 residues. CDR3 loop: CASSLALSGATDTQYF. Written as DNA, the CDR3 is TGCGCCAGCAGCTTGGCCCTCAGCGGGGCCACAGATACGCAGTATTTT.

This chain connects TRBV11-2 to TRBJ2-7, with D uncertain. This CDR3 is 14 amino acids long. The V gene's germline CDR1 is SGHAT and CDR2 FQNNGV. Between the trimmed V and J ends, which lost 0 bases and 2 bases, there was a span of 8 bases. Here the CDR3 reads CASSLEGRAYEQYF. The CDR3 DNA follows: TGTGCCAGCAGCTTAGAGGGAAGGGCCTACGAGCAGTACTTC. Together with reference TRBV11-2 and TRBJ2-7, the CDR3 gives the full variable domain: EAGVAQSPRYKIIEKRQSVAFWCNPISGHATLYWYQQILGQGPKLLIQFQNNGVVDDSQLPKDRFSAERLKGVDSTLKIQPAKLEDSAVYLCASSLEGRAYEQYFGPGTRLTVT.

The chain recombines TRBV27 with TRBJ2-5; 7 positions match TRBD1. The CDR3 spans 14 residues. The V gene end was trimmed by 10 bases and the J gene end by 1 base; junction bases not matched to a gene: 9. Germline lookup yields CDR1 MNHEY and CDR2 SMNVEV (reference sequence). CDR3 region: CATRDRDSQETQYF. The CDR3 region has the DNA TGTGCCACGAGGGACCGGGACAGCCAAGAGACCCAGTACTTC.

V gene TRBV18 combines with J gene TRBJ2-7; a possible D gene is TRBD1 (6 bases). V was trimmed by 4 bases and J by 0 bases, leaving 13 bases between them. The CDR3 sequence is 15 residues long. CDR1 KGHSH and CDR2 LQKENI come from the germline V gene. The DNA for the CDR3 is TGTGCCAGCTCACTTGGGACACCGGCCTCCTACGAGCAGTACTTC. Its translation: CASSLGTPASYEQYF.

The CDR3 DNA is TGTGCCACCATAGTTAACCAGCGACGTAATTTCACAGGACAGGGAACTAGGAACGAGCAGTACTTC. Its protein product is CATIVNQRRNFTGQGTRNEQYF. This sequence joins TRBV15 and TRBJ2-7; 8 bases line up with TRBD1. Trimming at V came to 7 bases and at J to 5 bases, leaving 34 bases not matched to a gene. The length of the CDR3 is 22 residues. Per the germline V gene, CDR1 is LNHNV and CDR2 is YYDKDF (reference sequence). Looking up the rest from reference TRBV15 and TRBJ2-7 gives the full variable domain: DAMVIQNPRYQVTQFGKPVTLSCSQTLNHNVMYWYQQKSSQAPKLLFHYYDKDFNNEADTPDNFQSRRPNTSFCFLDIRSPGLGDTAMYLCATIVNQRRNFTGQGTRNEQYFGPGTRLTVT.

This clonotype appeared a few times. The chain has TRBV5-1 and TRBJ1-4, with 12 bases that match TRBD1. This CDR3 spans 19 amino acids. The germline gives CDR1 SGHRS, CDR2 YFSETQ. The J segment lost 2 bases and the V segment lost 2 bases, leaving 10 bases of the junction unmatched. CDR3 coding DNA: TGCGCCAGCAGCTTTTTCCCCCGGGACAGGGGGCTGACTAATGAAAAACTGTTTTTT. This codes for CASSFFPRDRGLTNEKLFF.

The rearrangement links TRBV27 to TRBJ2-5; 11 positions agree with TRBD2. Germline CDR1 MNHEY, CDR2 SMNVEV (reference sequence). V was clipped by 7 bases and J by 4 bases; unmatched bases: 5. The CDR3 contains 14 residues. The CDR3 loop reads CASKAGLAGETQYF. The CDR3 nucleotides read TGTGCCAGCAAAGCCGGACTAGCGGGAGAGACCCAGTACTTC.